A selection of T cell receptor beta chains follows, all from one sample in a study of radiotherapy plus CTLA-4 blockade in lung cancer. The assay was immunoSEQ multiplex PCR, and TCRdb's table has in-frame clones only and misses some. The sample has about 48,000 clones; approximately 86% are singletons. Sequences were derived from peripheral blood, sampled from a patient treated with radiotherapy plus ipilimumab. Receptors were obtained from a human donor with non-small cell lung cancer that progressed on radiotherapy plus ipilimumab. Some clones in this sample may be carry-over from other donors' samples. Each CDR3 is given with its conserved first and last residue. D genes are given only for firm matches. Not all rows give a size; the values are once, few, many and, for expanded clones, a class.

v_call: TRBV4-1
j_call: TRBJ2-7
d_call: .
clone_size: .
cdr3_nt: TGCGCCAGCAGCCAGATTTATGGGGCAGACGAGCAGTACTTC
cdr3_aa: CASSQIYGADEQYF

v_call: TRBV7-2
j_call: TRBJ1-5
d_call: .
clone_size: .
cdr3_nt: TGTGCCAGCAGCTCAGGTCCATATAGCAATCAGCCCCAGCATTTT
cdr3_aa: CASSSGPYSNQPQHF

v_call: TRBV5-1
j_call: TRBJ2-1
d_call: .
clone_size: .
cdr3_nt: TGCGCCAGCAGCTTGACGGGGGGCCTCTACAATGAGCAGTTCTTC
cdr3_aa: CASSLTGGLYNEQFF

v_call: TRBV28
j_call: TRBJ2-1
d_call: .
clone_size: .
cdr3_nt: TGTGCCAGCAGTTTACTGGCGGGGGCCCCCTACAATGAGCAGTTCTTC
cdr3_aa: CASSLLAGAPYNEQFF

v_call: TRBV4-3
j_call: TRBJ2-7
d_call: TRBD2
clone_size: .
cdr3_nt: TGCGCCAGCAGCTTCCAGATTTACTTAGCGGGTCGATCCTACGAGCAGTACTTC
cdr3_aa: CASSFQIYLAGRSYEQYF

v_call: TRBV27
j_call: TRBJ1-3
d_call: TRBD1
clone_size: .
cdr3_nt: TGTGCCAGCCACAGGGGCCCCGGAAACACCATATATTTT
cdr3_aa: CASHRGPGNTIYF

v_call: TRBV5-1
j_call: TRBJ1-2
d_call: TRBD1
clone_size: .
cdr3_nt: TGCGCCAGCAGCTTGGGTCCGGGGACAGACCTCTATGGCTACACCTTC
cdr3_aa: CASSLGPGTDLYGYTF

v_call: TRBV29-1
j_call: TRBJ2-7
d_call: .
clone_size: .
cdr3_nt: TGCAGGGTGTGGTCGGGTGACGAGCAGTACTTC
cdr3_aa: CRVWSGDEQYF

v_call: TRBV7-9
j_call: TRBJ2-7
d_call: .
clone_size: .
cdr3_nt: TGTGCCAGCAGCTTTAGGGGGGGGACAGGATCTTACGAGCAGTACTTC
cdr3_aa: CASSFRGGTGSYEQYF

v_call: TRBV30
j_call: TRBJ2-2
d_call: .
clone_size: .
cdr3_nt: TGTGCCAGACAATTAGACCTGGGCGGGGAGCTGTTTTTT
cdr3_aa: CARQLDLGGELFF

v_call: TRBV27
j_call: TRBJ2-4
d_call: TRBD1
clone_size: once
cdr3_nt: TGTGCCAGCAGTTCGGTGCAGGGGGCTCAGGCCAAAAACATTCAGTACTTC
cdr3_aa: CASSSVQGAQAKNIQYF

v_call: TRBV2
j_call: TRBJ1-6
d_call: .
clone_size: .
cdr3_nt: TGTGCCAGCAGTGAGGAGTGGGGAGGTTCACCCCTCCACTTT
cdr3_aa: CASSEEWGGSPLHF

v_call: TRBV5-1
j_call: TRBJ2-1
d_call: .
clone_size: .
cdr3_nt: TGCGCCAGCAGCCCGGACAACAGGGTAGTGCAGTTCTTC
cdr3_aa: CASSPDNRVVQFF

v_call: TRBV7-2
j_call: TRBJ1-4
d_call: TRBD1
clone_size: .
cdr3_nt: TGTGCCAGCAGCTTGCGGACAGGGGAGAATGAAAAACTGTTTTTT
cdr3_aa: CASSLRTGENEKLFF

v_call: TRBV5-6
j_call: TRBJ2-7
d_call: TRBD1
clone_size: .
cdr3_nt: TGTGCCAGCAGCATGTACAGGGGGGCCGGCGACGAGCAGTACTTC
cdr3_aa: CASSMYRGAGDEQYF

v_call: TRBV10-3
j_call: TRBJ2-7
d_call: .
clone_size: .
cdr3_nt: TGTGCCATCAGTGAGTCGGGTGGAGGGGCCTCCTACGAGCAGTACTTC
cdr3_aa: CAISESGGGASYEQYF

v_call: TRBV4-2
j_call: TRBJ1-2
d_call: .
clone_size: .
cdr3_nt: TGTGCCAGCAGCCAAGAATCCGGTAACTATGGCTACACCTTC
cdr3_aa: CASSQESGNYGYTF

v_call: TRBV2
j_call: TRBJ1-1
d_call: TRBD1
clone_size: .
cdr3_nt: TGTGCCAGCAGTGGACAGGGGAACACTGAAGCTTTCTTT
cdr3_aa: CASSGQGNTEAFF

v_call: TRBV6-6
j_call: TRBJ1-6
d_call: .
clone_size: .
cdr3_nt: TGTGCCAGCAATGAGAATTCACCCCTCCACTTT
cdr3_aa: CASNENSPLHF

v_call: TRBV7-8
j_call: TRBJ2-1
d_call: .
clone_size: .
cdr3_nt: TGTGCCAGCAAGCGGTCGGGTGAGGGCGAGCAGTTCTTC
cdr3_aa: CASKRSGEGEQFF

v_call: TRBV4-1
j_call: TRBJ2-1
d_call: .
clone_size: .
cdr3_nt: TGCGCCAGCAGCCAAGGACTTTACAATGAGCAGTTCTTC
cdr3_aa: CASSQGLYNEQFF

v_call: TRBV18
j_call: TRBJ2-3
d_call: .
clone_size: few
cdr3_nt: TGTGCCAGCTCACCAGTAGCAACAGATACGCAGTATTTT
cdr3_aa: CASSPVATDTQYF

v_call: TRBV13
j_call: TRBJ2-7
d_call: .
clone_size: .
cdr3_nt: TGTGCCAGCAGACGAGCGGGTTCCTACGAGCAGTACTTC
cdr3_aa: CASRRAGSYEQYF

v_call: TRBV2
j_call: TRBJ1-1
d_call: TRBD1
clone_size: .
cdr3_nt: TGTGCCAGCAGCAGACAGGGAGCGAACACTGAAGCTTTCTTT
cdr3_aa: CASSRQGANTEAFF

v_call: TRBV12-5
j_call: TRBJ1-3
d_call: .
clone_size: .
cdr3_nt: TGTGCTAGTGGTTTGGTAGGGGGTCGCGGAAACACCATATATTTT
cdr3_aa: CASGLVGGRGNTIYF

v_call: TRBV30
j_call: TRBJ1-2
d_call: .
clone_size: once
cdr3_nt: TGTGCCTGGACCGGGACACACGTCTATGGCTACACCTTC
cdr3_aa: CAWTGTHVYGYTF

v_call: TRBV4-3
j_call: TRBJ2-1
d_call: TRBD2
clone_size: .
cdr3_nt: TGCGCCAGCAGCCAAGACCAGACTAGCGGGACCTACAATGAGCAGTTCTTC
cdr3_aa: CASSQDQTSGTYNEQFF

v_call: TRBV25-1
j_call: TRBJ2-7
d_call: TRBD2
clone_size: .
cdr3_nt: TGTGCCAGCAGTGAGTTTTTCGGGACTAGCGGGATTTACGAGCAGTACTTC
cdr3_aa: CASSEFFGTSGIYEQYF

v_call: TRBV6-6
j_call: TRBJ2-7
d_call: .
clone_size: few
cdr3_nt: TGTGCCAGCAGTGGGAGAAGAGACCTGGGCGAGCAGTACTTC
cdr3_aa: CASSGRRDLGEQYF

v_call: TRBV2
j_call: TRBJ1-6
d_call: TRBD1
clone_size: .
cdr3_nt: TGTGCCACCGATCCAGGACAGGGGCGGAATTCACCCCTCCACTTT
cdr3_aa: CATDPGQGRNSPLHF

v_call: TRBV5-5
j_call: TRBJ2-4
d_call: .
clone_size: .
cdr3_nt: TGTGCCAGCAGCGTGGGGGCCAGCATTCAGTACTTC
cdr3_aa: CASSVGASIQYF

v_call: TRBV4-1
j_call: TRBJ1-1
d_call: .
clone_size: .
cdr3_nt: TGCGCCAGCAGCCCCACCCCATGGACACTACTCACTGAAGCTTTCTTT
cdr3_aa: CASSPTPWTLLTEAFF

v_call: TRBV19
j_call: TRBJ1-4
d_call: .
clone_size: .
cdr3_nt: TGTGCCAGTAGTATAGTCTCTGTTGAGGAGGAAAAACTGTTTTTT
cdr3_aa: CASSIVSVEEEKLFF

v_call: TRBV2
j_call: TRBJ1-1
d_call: .
clone_size: .
cdr3_nt: TGTGCCAACCAGGGGACCCTGAACACTGAAGCTTTCTTT
cdr3_aa: CANQGTLNTEAFF

v_call: TRBV30
j_call: TRBJ1-5
d_call: .
clone_size: .
cdr3_nt: TGTGCCTGGAGTGGGCAACGCAATCAGCCCCAGCATTTT
cdr3_aa: CAWSGQRNQPQHF

v_call: TRBV2
j_call: TRBJ2-1
d_call: TRBD1
clone_size: .
cdr3_nt: TGTGCCAGCAGTCCAGGGGGCAGAAATGAGCAGTTCTTC
cdr3_aa: CASSPGGRNEQFF

v_call: TRBV29-1
j_call: TRBJ1-2
d_call: .
clone_size: .
cdr3_nt: TGCAGCGTTGATTCACCAGGTCATGGCTACACCTTC
cdr3_aa: CSVDSPGHGYTF

v_call: TRBV7-9
j_call: TRBJ2-5
d_call: .
clone_size: .
cdr3_nt: TGTGCCAGCAGTTCGGGACATTGGGAGACCCAGTACTTC
cdr3_aa: CASSSGHWETQYF

v_call: TRBV30
j_call: TRBJ1-1
d_call: .
clone_size: .
cdr3_nt: TGTGCCTGGAGTTTGAGCAGGGGAGCTTTCTTT
cdr3_aa: CAWSLSRGAFF

v_call: TRBV10-2
j_call: TRBJ2-2
d_call: TRBD2
clone_size: .
cdr3_nt: TGCGCCAGCAGTGAGTCGTGGTTGGCGGGAGGGCCTTGGACCGGGGAGCTGTTTTTT
cdr3_aa: CASSESWLAGGPWTGELFF

v_call: TRBV4-1
j_call: TRBJ2-7
d_call: TRBD1
clone_size: .
cdr3_nt: TGCGCCAGCAGCCACGGACAGGGACCCTACGAGCAGTACTTC
cdr3_aa: CASSHGQGPYEQYF

v_call: TRBV5-1
j_call: TRBJ1-1
d_call: .
clone_size: .
cdr3_nt: TGCGCCAGCAGCTTGGTGGGGGGGGGTGACACTGAAGCTTTCTTT
cdr3_aa: CASSLVGGGDTEAFF

v_call: TRBV5-1
j_call: TRBJ2-5
d_call: .
clone_size: .
cdr3_nt: TGCGCCAGCGGACCTGAGGGCGCGGCAGGCGGGACCCAGTACTTC
cdr3_aa: CASGPEGAAGGTQYF

v_call: TRBV9
j_call: TRBJ2-1
d_call: .
clone_size: .
cdr3_nt: TGTGCCAGCAGCGTAACTACCTTCAATGAGCAGTTCTTC
cdr3_aa: CASSVTTFNEQFF

v_call: TRBV4-2
j_call: TRBJ2-5
d_call: .
clone_size: .
cdr3_nt: TGTGCCAGCAGCCCCATGGGGGACTACCAAGAGACCCAGTACTTC
cdr3_aa: CASSPMGDYQETQYF